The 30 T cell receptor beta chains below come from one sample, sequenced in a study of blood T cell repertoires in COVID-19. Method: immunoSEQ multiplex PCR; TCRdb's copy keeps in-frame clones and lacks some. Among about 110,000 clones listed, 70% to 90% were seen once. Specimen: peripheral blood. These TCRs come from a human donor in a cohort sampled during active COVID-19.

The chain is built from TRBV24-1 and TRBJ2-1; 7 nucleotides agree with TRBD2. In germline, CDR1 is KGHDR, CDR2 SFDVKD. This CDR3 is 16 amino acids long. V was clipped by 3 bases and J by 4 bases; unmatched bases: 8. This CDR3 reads CATSDGGGPLYNEQFF. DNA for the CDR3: TGTGCCACCAGTGATGGCGGGGGTCCCCTGTACAATGAGCAGTTCTTC.

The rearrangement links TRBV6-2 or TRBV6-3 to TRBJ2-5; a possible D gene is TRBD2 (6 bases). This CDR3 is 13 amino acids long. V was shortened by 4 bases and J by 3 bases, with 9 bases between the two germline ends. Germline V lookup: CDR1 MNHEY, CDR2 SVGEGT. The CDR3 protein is CASSFPGEETQYF. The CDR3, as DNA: TGTGCCAGCAGTTTTCCGGGGGAAGAGACCCAGTACTTC.

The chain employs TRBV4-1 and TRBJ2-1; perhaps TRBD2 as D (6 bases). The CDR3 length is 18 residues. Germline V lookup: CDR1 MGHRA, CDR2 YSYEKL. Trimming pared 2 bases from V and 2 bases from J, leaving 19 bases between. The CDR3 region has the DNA TGCGCCAGCAGCCAACAGAATAGCGGTAAAGGGACCTACAATGAGCAGTTCTTC. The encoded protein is CASSQQNSGKGTYNEQFF.

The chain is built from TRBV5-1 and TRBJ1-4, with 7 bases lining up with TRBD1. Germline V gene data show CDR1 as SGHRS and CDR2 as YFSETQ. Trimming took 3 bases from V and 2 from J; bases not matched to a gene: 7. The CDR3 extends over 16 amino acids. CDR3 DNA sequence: TGCGCCAGCAGCTCCCGGGGACAGATGACTAATGAAAAACTGTTTTTT. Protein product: CASSSRGQMTNEKLFF.

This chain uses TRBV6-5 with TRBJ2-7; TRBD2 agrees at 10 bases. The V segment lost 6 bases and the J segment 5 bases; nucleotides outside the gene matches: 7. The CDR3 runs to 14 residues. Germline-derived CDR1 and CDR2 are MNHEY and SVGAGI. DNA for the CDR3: TGTGCCAGCAGCCCGAGCGGGGGGGCCCACGAGCAGTACTTC. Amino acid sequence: CASSPSGGAHEQYF.

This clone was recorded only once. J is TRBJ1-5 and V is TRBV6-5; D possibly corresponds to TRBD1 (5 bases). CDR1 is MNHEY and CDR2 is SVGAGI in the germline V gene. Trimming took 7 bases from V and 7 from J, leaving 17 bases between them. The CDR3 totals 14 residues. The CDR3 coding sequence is TGTGCCAGCATGGTGGTGGGGGGTTCGCAGCCCCAGCATTTT. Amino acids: CASMVVGGSQPQHF.

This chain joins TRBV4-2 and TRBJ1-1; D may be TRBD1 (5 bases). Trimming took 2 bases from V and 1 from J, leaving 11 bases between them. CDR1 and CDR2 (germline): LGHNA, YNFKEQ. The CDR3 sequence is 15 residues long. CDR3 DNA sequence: TGTGCCAGCAGCCAACACTCGGGGGGGAACACTGAAGCTTTCTTT. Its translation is CASSQHSGGNTEAFF.

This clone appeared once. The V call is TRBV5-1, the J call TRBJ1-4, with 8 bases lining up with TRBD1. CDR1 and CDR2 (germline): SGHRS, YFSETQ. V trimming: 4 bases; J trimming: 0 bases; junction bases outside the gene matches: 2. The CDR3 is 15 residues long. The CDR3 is CASSVQGATNEKLFF. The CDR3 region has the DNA TGCGCCAGCAGCGTACAGGGGGCAACTAATGAAAAACTGTTTTTT.

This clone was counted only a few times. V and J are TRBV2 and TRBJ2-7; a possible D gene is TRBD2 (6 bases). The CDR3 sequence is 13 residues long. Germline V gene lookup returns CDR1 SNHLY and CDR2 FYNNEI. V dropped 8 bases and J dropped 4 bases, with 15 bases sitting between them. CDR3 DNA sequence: TGTGCCAGCGGGGGGTCAGCTGGATACGAGCAGTACTTC. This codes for CASGGSAGYEQYF.

The CDR3 coding sequence is TGTGCCAGCAGCGTAGATGCGGGATCGGCCAAAAACATTCAGTACTTC. Residues: CASSVDAGSAKNIQYF. V gene TRBV9 combines with J gene TRBJ2-4; a possible D gene is TRBD2 (6 bases). The CDR3 contains 16 residues. Germline CDR1 reads SGDLS; CDR2 reads YYNGEE. Trimming stripped 0 bases from V and 1 base from J, with 11 bases between.

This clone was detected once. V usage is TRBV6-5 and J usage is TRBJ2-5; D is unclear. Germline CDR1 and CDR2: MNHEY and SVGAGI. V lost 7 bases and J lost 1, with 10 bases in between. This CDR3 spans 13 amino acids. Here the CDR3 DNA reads TGTGCCAGCACCAGGTCGGCCCAAGAGACCCAGTACTTC. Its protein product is CASTRSAQETQYF.

Here the CDR3 DNA reads TGTGCCAGCAGAGTAGCGGGGGGGCCCACCGGGGAGCTGTTTTTT. It specifies CASRVAGGPTGELFF. The chain joins TRBV7-9 to TRBJ2-2; TRBD2 matches at 11 bases. J lost 4 bases, V lost 6 bases, and 4 bases had no gene match. The CDR3 has 15 residues. The V gene's germline CDR1 is SEHNR and CDR2 FQNEAQ (reference sequence). Variable domain in full (rest from reference TRBV7-9 and TRBJ2-2): DTGVSQNPRHKITKRGQNVTFRCDPISEHNRLYWYRQTLGQGPEFLTYFQNEAQLEKSRLLSDRFSAERPKGSFSTLEIQRTEQGDSAMYLCASRVAGGPTGELFFGEGSRLTVL.

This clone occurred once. CDR3 sequence reads: CASSFYSTEAFF. The CDR3 DNA reads TGTGCCAGCAGCTTTTACAGCACTGAAGCTTTCTTT. The J gene is TRBJ1-1, the V gene TRBV5-8; D remains unclear. V lost 2 bases, J lost 4 bases, and 6 bases lay in between. Germline V gene sequence: CDR1 SGHTS, CDR2 YDEGEE. This CDR3 has 12 amino acids.

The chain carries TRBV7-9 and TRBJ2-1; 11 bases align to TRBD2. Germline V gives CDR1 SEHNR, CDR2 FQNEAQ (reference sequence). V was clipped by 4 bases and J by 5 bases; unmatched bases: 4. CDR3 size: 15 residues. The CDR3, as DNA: TGTGCCAGCAGCTCTAGCGGGAGGCAGAACAATGAGCAGTTCTTC. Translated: CASSSSGRQNNEQFF.

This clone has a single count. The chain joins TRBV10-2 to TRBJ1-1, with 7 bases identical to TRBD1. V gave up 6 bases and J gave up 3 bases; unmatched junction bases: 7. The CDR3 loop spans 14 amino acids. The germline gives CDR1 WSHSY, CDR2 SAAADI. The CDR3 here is CASRPGQQYTEAFF. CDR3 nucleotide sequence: TGCGCCAGCAGACCGGGACAGCAATACACTGAAGCTTTCTTT.

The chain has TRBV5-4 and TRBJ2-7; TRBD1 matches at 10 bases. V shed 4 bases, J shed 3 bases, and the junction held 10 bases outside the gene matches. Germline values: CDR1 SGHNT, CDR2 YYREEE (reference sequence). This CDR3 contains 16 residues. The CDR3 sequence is CASSTQDRGKNYEQYF. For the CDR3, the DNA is TGTGCCAGCAGCACGCAGGACAGGGGGAAAAACTACGAGCAGTACTTC.

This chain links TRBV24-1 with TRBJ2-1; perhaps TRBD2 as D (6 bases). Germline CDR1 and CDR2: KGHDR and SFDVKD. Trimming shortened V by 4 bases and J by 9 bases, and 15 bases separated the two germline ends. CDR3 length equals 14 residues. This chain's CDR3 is CATSEVAAGSEQFF. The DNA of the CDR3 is TGTGCCACCAGTGAGGTAGCGGCGGGGAGTGAGCAGTTCTTC.

Written as DNA, the CDR3 is TGCAGCGCCCTCCCCGCCGACAGCCCTGGAAACACCATATATTTT. Translation gives CSALPADSPGNTIYF. The chain has TRBV29-1 and TRBJ1-3; weak D call: TRBD1 (5 bases). The V gene lost 7 bases and the J gene lost 2 bases, with 18 bases spanning the gap. Germline loops: CDR1 SQVTM, CDR2 ANQGSEA. This CDR3 is 15 amino acids long.

The CDR3 region is CASSPGQGISGNTIYF. In nucleotides, the CDR3 is TGTGCCAGCAGCCCCGGACAGGGGATCTCTGGAAACACCATATATTTT. This sequence joins TRBV5-4 and TRBJ1-3; 9 bases fit TRBD1. V was clipped by 4 bases and J by 0 bases; unmatched bases: 5. Germline CDR1 reads SGHNT; CDR2 reads YYREEE (reference sequence). CDR3 length: 16 residues.

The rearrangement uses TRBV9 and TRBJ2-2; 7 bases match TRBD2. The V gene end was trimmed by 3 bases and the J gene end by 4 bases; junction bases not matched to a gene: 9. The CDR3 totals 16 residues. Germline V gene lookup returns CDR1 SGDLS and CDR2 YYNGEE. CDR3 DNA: TGTGCCAGCAGCGCCCTACTAGCGACAGCCACCGGGGAGCTGTTTTTT. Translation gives CASSALLATATGELFF.

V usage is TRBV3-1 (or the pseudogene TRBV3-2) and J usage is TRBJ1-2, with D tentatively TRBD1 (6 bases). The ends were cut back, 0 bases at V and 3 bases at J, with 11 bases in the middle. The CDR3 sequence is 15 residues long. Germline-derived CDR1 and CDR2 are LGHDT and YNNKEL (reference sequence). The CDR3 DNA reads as TGTGCCAGCAGCCAAGATATAAGGACAGACTATGGCTACACCTTC. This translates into CASSQDIRTDYGYTF.

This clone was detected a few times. CDR3 sequence reads: CASSQVGKGTETYNSPLHF. In DNA, the CDR3 is TGTGCCAGCAGCCAAGTCGGTAAAGGGACAGAGACTTATAATTCACCCCTCCACTTT. The chain carries TRBV4-2 and TRBJ1-6; TRBD1 matches 7 bases. Germline-derived CDR1 and CDR2 are LGHNA and YNFKEQ. This CDR3 contains 19 residues. With 1 base clipped from V and 4 bases from J, the junction kept 13 bases outside the gene matches.

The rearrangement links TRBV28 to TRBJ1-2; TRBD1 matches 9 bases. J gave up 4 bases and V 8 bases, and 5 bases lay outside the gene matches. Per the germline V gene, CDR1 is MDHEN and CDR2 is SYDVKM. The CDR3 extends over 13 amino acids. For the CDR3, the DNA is TGTGCCAGCTCCGGACAGGGGACCTATGGCTACACCTTC. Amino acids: CASSGQGTYGYTF.

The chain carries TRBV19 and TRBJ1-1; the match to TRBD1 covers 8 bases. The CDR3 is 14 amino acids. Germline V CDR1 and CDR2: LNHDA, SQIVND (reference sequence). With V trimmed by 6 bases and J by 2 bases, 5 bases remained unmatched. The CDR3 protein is CASRPDRANTEAFF. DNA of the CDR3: TGTGCCAGTAGGCCGGACAGGGCAAACACTGAAGCTTTCTTT.

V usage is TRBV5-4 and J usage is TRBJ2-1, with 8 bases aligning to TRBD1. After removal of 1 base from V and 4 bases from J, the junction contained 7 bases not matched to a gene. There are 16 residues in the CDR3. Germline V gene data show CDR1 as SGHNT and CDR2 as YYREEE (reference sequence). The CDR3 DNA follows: TGTGCCAGCAGCTTGTCCGCAGGGGGCTATTACAATGAGCAGTTCTTC. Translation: CASSLSAGGYYNEQFF.

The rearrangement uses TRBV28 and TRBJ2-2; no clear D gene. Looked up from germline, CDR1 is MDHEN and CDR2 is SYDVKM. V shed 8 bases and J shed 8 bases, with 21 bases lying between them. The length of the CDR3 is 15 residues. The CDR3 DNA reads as TGTGCCAGCTCGGTTGGGCGCTTCTGGAAGGGGGAGCTGTTTTTT. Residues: CASSVGRFWKGELFF.

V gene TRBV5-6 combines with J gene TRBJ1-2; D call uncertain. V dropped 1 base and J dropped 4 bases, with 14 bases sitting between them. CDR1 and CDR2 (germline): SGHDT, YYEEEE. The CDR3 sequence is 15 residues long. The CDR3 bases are TGTGCCAGCAGCTTGTTAAGAACAGACCTCTATGGCTACACCTTC. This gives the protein CASSLLRTDLYGYTF.

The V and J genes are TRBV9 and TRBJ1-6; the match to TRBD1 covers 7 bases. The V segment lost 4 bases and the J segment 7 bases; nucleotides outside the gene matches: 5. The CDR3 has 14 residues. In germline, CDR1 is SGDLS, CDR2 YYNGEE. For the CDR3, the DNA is TGTGCCAGCAGCCGACAGGGCATAAATTCACCCCTCCACTTT. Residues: CASSRQGINSPLHF.

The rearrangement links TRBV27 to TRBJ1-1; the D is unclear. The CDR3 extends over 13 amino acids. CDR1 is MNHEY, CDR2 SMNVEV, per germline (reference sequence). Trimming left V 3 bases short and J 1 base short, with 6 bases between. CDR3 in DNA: TGTGCCAGCAGTTTGTCTCCGAACACTGAAGCTTTCTTT. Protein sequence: CASSLSPNTEAFF.

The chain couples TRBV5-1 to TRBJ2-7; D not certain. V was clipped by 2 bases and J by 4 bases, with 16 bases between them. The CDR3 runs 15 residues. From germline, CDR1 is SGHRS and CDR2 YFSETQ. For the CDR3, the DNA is TGCGCCAGCAGCTTATCGGCTAGTAACCCTTACGAGCAGTACTTC. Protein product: CASSLSASNPYEQYF.